The TCR beta chain described here comes from a study of blood T cell repertoires in COVID-19. Study-level background: The cDNA or gDNA used as material had been derived from T cells, B-cell-depleted T cells, or PBMCs.

Clones were sequenced by immunoSEQ multiplex PCR, and TCRdb holds only the in-frame ones, with some missing. This sample has nearly 350,000 clones, with around 91% found just once. The junction had 8 bases not matched to a gene; V was cut back by 5 bases and J by 7 bases. This CDR3 has 15 residues. CDR1 SGHAT and CDR2 FQNNGV come from the germline V gene. V usage is TRBV11-2 and J usage is TRBJ2-1, with 10 bases aligning to TRBD1. The sample taken for sequencing was peripheral blood. The receptor was derived from a woman aged 18 to 35 who had recovered from COVID-19. The chain's CDR3 is CASSRGQGNRNEQFF. The CDR3 coding sequence is TGTGCCAGCAGCCGGGGACAGGGGAATAGGAATGAGCAGTTCTTC.